A selection of T cell receptor beta chains follows, all from one sample in a study of graft-versus-host responses after intestinal transplantation. These TCRs' antigens remain unknown. Here immunoSEQ multiplex PCR was the method, and the copy in TCRdb shows in-frame clones only, minus some. The profile shows more than 85,000 clones, just under 95% of them singletons. Sample: unstimulated CD8+ T cells sorted from spleen or lymph node cells, taken before transplant. All receptors derive from a human donor who was the organ donor for an intestinal transplant. CDR3s include the opening cysteine and the closing phenylalanine or tryptophan. The order of the fields is J gene, clone size, V gene, D gene, CDR3 protein, CDR3 DNA. The D gene is left open where the match is weak. Clone sizes are given selectively: once, few, many, or a class where the clone is expanded.

j_gene: TRBJ1-2
abundance: NA
v_gene: TRBV20-1
d_gene: NA
CDR3aa: CSATGANGYTF
CDR3nt: TGCAGTGCTACAGGGGCGAATGGCTACACCTTC

j_gene: TRBJ1-2
abundance: few
v_gene: TRBV30
d_gene: NA
CDR3aa: CAWSVMTLGGYYGYTF
CDR3nt: TGTGCCTGGAGTGTAATGACATTGGGGGGTTACTATGGCTACACCTTC

j_gene: TRBJ2-5
abundance: NA
v_gene: TRBV6-6
d_gene: NA
CDR3aa: CASNTREQETQYF
CDR3nt: TGTGCCAGCAACACTCGGGAGCAAGAGACCCAGTACTTC

j_gene: TRBJ2-1
abundance: NA
v_gene: TRBV28
d_gene: TRBD1
CDR3aa: CASSGTGSRQYNEQFF
CDR3nt: TGTGCCAGCAGTGGGACAGGTTCGAGGCAATACAATGAGCAGTTCTTC

j_gene: TRBJ2-3
abundance: NA
v_gene: TRBV7-3
d_gene: NA
CDR3aa: CASSFLGGSTDTQYF
CDR3nt: TGTGCCAGCAGCTTCCTAGGGGGAAGCACAGATACGCAGTATTTT

j_gene: TRBJ2-1
abundance: NA
v_gene: TRBV7-9
d_gene: NA
CDR3aa: CASSPIQGFGSYNEQFF
CDR3nt: TGTGCCAGCAGCCCAATACAGGGTTTCGGCTCCTACAATGAGCAGTTCTTC

j_gene: TRBJ1-5
abundance: NA
v_gene: TRBV27
d_gene: NA
CDR3aa: CASSFLNQPQHF
CDR3nt: TGTGCCAGCAGTTTTCTTAATCAGCCCCAGCATTTT

j_gene: TRBJ2-2
abundance: NA
v_gene: TRBV11-3
d_gene: TRBD2
CDR3aa: CASSFTSGYTGELFF
CDR3nt: TGTGCCAGCAGCTTTACTAGCGGGTACACCGGGGAGCTGTTTTTT

j_gene: TRBJ1-6
abundance: NA
v_gene: TRBV11-3
d_gene: NA
CDR3aa: CASSFFGGSPLHF
CDR3nt: TGTGCCAGCAGCTTTTTTGGGGGCTCACCCCTCCACTTT

j_gene: TRBJ1-5
abundance: NA
v_gene: TRBV6-1
d_gene: NA
CDR3aa: CASSEEPGPSNQPQHF
CDR3nt: TGTGCCAGCAGTGAAGAACCAGGGCCTAGCAATCAGCCCCAGCATTTT

j_gene: TRBJ1-4
abundance: NA
v_gene: TRBV18
d_gene: NA
CDR3aa: CASSLRIAGTTNEKLFF
CDR3nt: TGTGCCAGCTCACTAAGGATTGCCGGGACAACTAATGAAAAACTGTTTTTT

j_gene: TRBJ2-3
abundance: once
v_gene: TRBV6-5
d_gene: NA
CDR3aa: CASSYSSSDTQYF
CDR3nt: TGTGCCAGCAGTTACTCTAGTAGCGATACGCAGTATTTT

j_gene: TRBJ2-7
abundance: NA
v_gene: TRBV27
d_gene: TRBD1
CDR3aa: CASSFFRGGEGEQYF
CDR3nt: TGTGCCAGCAGTTTTTTTAGAGGGGGCGAGGGGGAGCAGTACTTC

j_gene: TRBJ1-1
abundance: NA
v_gene: TRBV5-5
d_gene: NA
CDR3aa: CASSLATGGGKTEAFF
CDR3nt: TGTGCCAGCAGCTTGGCCACGGGTGGGGGGAAGACTGAAGCTTTCTTT

j_gene: TRBJ1-2
abundance: NA
v_gene: TRBV5-1
d_gene: TRBD1
CDR3aa: CASSTDRVNYGYTF
CDR3nt: TGCGCCAGCAGCACGGACAGGGTTAACTATGGCTACACCTTC

j_gene: TRBJ2-1
abundance: NA
v_gene: TRBV29-1
d_gene: NA
CDR3aa: CSVEDRDLFDNEQFF
CDR3nt: TGCAGCGTTGAAGACCGCGATCTCTTCGACAATGAGCAGTTCTTC

j_gene: TRBJ2-2
abundance: few
v_gene: TRBV5-1
d_gene: NA
CDR3aa: CASSLFGGTLTGELFF
CDR3nt: TGCGCCAGCAGCTTGTTTGGGGGCACGCTCACCGGGGAGCTGTTTTTT

j_gene: TRBJ1-1
abundance: NA
v_gene: TRBV5-1
d_gene: TRBD1
CDR3aa: CASSPGTGMNTEAFF
CDR3nt: TGCGCCAGCAGCCCAGGGACAGGAATGAACACTGAAGCTTTCTTT

j_gene: TRBJ2-7
abundance: NA
v_gene: TRBV4-1
d_gene: TRBD2
CDR3aa: CASSQVRGGNYEQYF
CDR3nt: TGCGCCAGCAGCCAAGTCCGCGGGGGGAACTACGAGCAGTACTTC

j_gene: TRBJ2-3
abundance: once
v_gene: TRBV11-2
d_gene: NA
CDR3aa: CASSLITGRDTQYF
CDR3nt: TGTGCCAGCAGCTTAATCACCGGGAGAGATACGCAGTATTTT

j_gene: TRBJ2-7
abundance: NA
v_gene: TRBV9
d_gene: TRBD1
CDR3aa: CASSVTGTAYEQYF
CDR3nt: TGTGCCAGCAGCGTCACCGGGACAGCCTACGAGCAGTACTTC

j_gene: TRBJ1-2
abundance: NA
v_gene: TRBV19
d_gene: NA
CDR3aa: CASSMGGDGYTF
CDR3nt: TGTGCCAGTAGTATGGGAGGGGATGGCTACACCTTC

j_gene: TRBJ1-3
abundance: NA
v_gene: TRBV10-3
d_gene: TRBD1
CDR3aa: CAISADRVGILSGNTIYF
CDR3nt: TGTGCCATCAGCGCGGACAGGGTAGGAATATTGTCCGGAAACACCATATATTTT

j_gene: TRBJ1-2
abundance: NA
v_gene: TRBV7-9
d_gene: NA
CDR3aa: CASSPLSGYGYTF
CDR3nt: TGTGCCAGCAGTCCTCTCTCGGGGTATGGCTACACCTTC

j_gene: TRBJ2-7
abundance: NA
v_gene: TRBV14
d_gene: NA
CDR3aa: CASSLQVDYEQYF
CDR3nt: TGTGCCAGCAGCCTTCAGGTGGACTACGAGCAGTACTTC

j_gene: TRBJ2-1
abundance: NA
v_gene: TRBV28
d_gene: TRBD2
CDR3aa: CASSSRLAGVYNEQFF
CDR3nt: TGTGCCAGCAGTTCCAGGCTAGCGGGGGTCTACAATGAGCAGTTCTTC

j_gene: TRBJ2-7
abundance: NA
v_gene: TRBV4-1
d_gene: TRBD1
CDR3aa: CASSHRTGGEQYF
CDR3nt: TGCGCCAGCAGCCATAGGACAGGGGGCGAGCAGTACTTC

j_gene: TRBJ2-5
abundance: NA
v_gene: TRBV19
d_gene: NA
CDR3aa: CASSIQGREETQYF
CDR3nt: TGTGCCAGTAGTATCCAGGGGAGGGAAGAGACCCAGTACTTC